This TCR beta chain originates from a study of shared clonotypes between healthy human individuals. The study, taken as a whole, reports: Compared with clonotypes that all four donors shared, non-shared clonotypes had lower generation probabilities.

This table comes from immunoSEQ multiplex PCR, and its TCRdb copy is limited to in-frame clones, with some not included. The data contain around 750,000 clones, about 74% of them singletons. This clone was detected only once. Its antigen remains unidentified. CDR3 length: 15 residues. The germline V gene has CDR1 GTSNPN and CDR2 SVGIG (reference sequence). V gave up 2 bases and J gave up 4 bases, with 17 bases separating them. The sample comprised memory CD4+ T cells sorted from blood. Subset indicated: CD45RA-negative fraction. The V gene is TRBV30, the J gene TRBJ1-1; D might be TRBD1 (5 bases). This TCR derives from a woman in her 30s in good health. The CDR3 region has the DNA TGTGCCTGGAGTCGGCGGGGGGGAAGGTTCACTGAAGCTTTCTTT. Protein sequence: CAWSRRGGRFTEAFF. The complete variable domain, with remaining parts taken from reference TRBV30 and TRBJ1-1, reads SQTIHQWPATLVQPVGSPLSLECTVEGTSNPNLYWYRQAAGRGLQLLFYSVGIGQISSEVPQNLSASRPQDRQFILSSKKLLLSDSGFYLCAWSRRGGRFTEAFFGQGTRLTVV.